This TCR beta chain originates from a study of cytomegalovirus exposure and HLA in healthy donors. As for the study in general: From donors who were HLA-typed, an early data release held 70 million to 90 million unique TCRs. Study results and caveats: Among the sequence variants, a highly shared cluster was likely an artifact of sequencing.

V dropped 3 bases and J dropped 6 bases, with 11 bases sitting between them. There are 13 residues in the CDR3. Germline CDR1 SEHNR, CDR2 FQNEAQ (reference sequence). Concerning this clone itself: Its antigen remains unidentified.

With 60 Vbeta and 13 Jbeta primers, the PCR was carried out. As originally analysed: As a later analysis found, there were 60 million to 90 million unique TCR beta chains, of which around 9.9 million were shared. The table came from immunoSEQ multiplex PCR; TCRdb's copy has only in-frame clones and leaves some out. That table is the source of V, J and clone size, and D and trimming were worked out from the DNA. The sample lists about 200,000 clones, about 83% seen once, with 15% to 17% in the top ten. Healthy bone marrow donors formed the donor group. The chain uses TRBV7-9 and TRBJ1-1; D possibly corresponds to TRBD1 (5 bases). Sequencing was performed on PBMCs. The receptor was isolated from a man aged 35-49 years in good health and CMV-seronegative. The CDR3 coding sequence is TGTGCCAGCAGCTTGGGCGGGGCATCTGAAGCTTTCTTT. Translated, it gives CASSLGGASEAFF. Full variable domain (missing parts from reference TRBV7-9 and TRBJ1-1): DTGVSQNPRHKITKRGQNVTFRCDPISEHNRLYWYRQTLGQGPEFLTYFQNEAQLEKSRLLSDRFSAERPKGSFSTLEIQRTEQGDSAMYLCASSLGGASEAFFGQGTRLTVV.